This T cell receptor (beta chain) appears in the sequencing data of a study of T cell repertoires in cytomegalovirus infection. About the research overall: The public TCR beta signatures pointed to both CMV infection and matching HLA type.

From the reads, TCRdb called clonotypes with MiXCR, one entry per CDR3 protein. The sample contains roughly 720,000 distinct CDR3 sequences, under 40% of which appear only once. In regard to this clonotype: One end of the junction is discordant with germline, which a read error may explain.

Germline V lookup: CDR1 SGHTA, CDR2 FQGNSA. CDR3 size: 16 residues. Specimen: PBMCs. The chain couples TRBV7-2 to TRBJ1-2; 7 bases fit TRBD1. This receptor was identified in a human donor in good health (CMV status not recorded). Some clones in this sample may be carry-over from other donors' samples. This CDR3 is CASSLGGRGAQSGYTF. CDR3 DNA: TGTGCCAGCAGTTTAGGCGGCAGGGGGGCCCAATCTGGCTACACCTTC.